The T cell receptor (beta chain) under discussion was sequenced for a study of blood T cell repertoires in COVID-19. The assay was immunoSEQ multiplex PCR, and TCRdb's table has in-frame clones only and misses some. Among just over 75,000 clones listed, about 85% were seen once. The V gene lost 3 bases and the J gene lost 1 base, with 9 bases spanning the gap. Germline CDR1 and CDR2: SQVTM and ANQGSEA. The CDR3 is 14 amino acids. This chain uses TRBV29-1 with TRBJ2-2, with no clear D. The receptor's source is a man in his 60s with active or convalescent COVID-19. The sequencing sample was made of peripheral blood. Here the CDR3 DNA reads TGCAGCGTTGAGAAACAGATGAACACCGGGGAGCTGTTTTTT. Translation: CSVEKQMNTGELFF.